These T cell receptor beta chains were read from a single sample in a study of T-cell reconstitution after alpha-beta-depleted transplantation in children. TCRdb re-analysed the PCR reads in MiXCR, keeping a single row per CDR3 protein. The repertoire includes hundreds of thousands of distinct CDR3 sequences, about 12% of them detected once, and roughly 0.77% sits in the top ten. Sequenced material: PBMCs, taken before TCRalphabeta/CD19-depleted stem cell transplant. The receptors were sampled from a girl aged 2-10 years with congenital amegakaryocytic thrombocytopenia, due to receive a stem cell transplant. CDR3s include the opening cysteine and the closing phenylalanine or tryptophan. The order of the fields is V gene, D gene, J gene, clone size, CDR3 protein, CDR3 DNA. A D gene is named only where the DNA matches it firmly. Clone size is not always given. Where it is, it says once, few, many or a class for expanded clones.

TRBV12-3/TRBV12-4	NA	TRBJ2-7	few	CASSRPDGYEQYF	TGTGCCAGCAGCCGCCCCGACGGTTACGAGCAGTACTTC
TRBV20-1	NA	TRBJ1-5	many	CSARGGETPFATQPQHF	TGCAGTGCTAGGGGGGGAGAGACACCATTCGCCACTCAGCCCCAGCATTTT
TRBV5-1	NA	TRBJ2-1	NA	CASSLAGQTSQFF	TGCGCCAGCAGCTTGGCCGGTCAAACTAGCCAGTTCTTC
TRBV29-1	TRBD1	TRBJ1-2	NA	CSVETGESNYGYTF	TGCAGCGTTGAAACAGGGGAGAGTAACTATGGCTACACCTTC
TRBV5-1	TRBD2	TRBJ2-1	many	CASSPSGTTYNEQFF	TGTGCCAGCAGCCCGAGCGGGACTACCTACAATGAGCAGTTCTTC
TRBV20-1	TRBD1	TRBJ2-2	many	CSARGGAGGANTGELFF	TGCAGTGCTAGAGGAGGCGCAGGGGGCGCGAACACCGGGGAGCTGTTTTTT
TRBV12-3/TRBV12-4	NA	TRBJ2-7	many	CASRLQSYEQYF	TGTGCCAGCAGGCTCCAGTCTTACGAGCAGTACTTC
TRBV5-1	NA	TRBJ2-2	NA	CASSLREPPAGELFF	TGCGCCAGCAGCTTGAGAGAGCCCCCGGCCGGGGAGCTGTTTTTT
TRBV12-3/TRBV12-4	NA	TRBJ2-7	many	CASSLSRGPTEQYF	TGTGCCAGCAGTTTGTCCCGCGGCCCGACCGAGCAGTACTTC
TRBV29-1	NA	TRBJ2-7	many	CSVDTGSEQYF	TGCAGCGTTGATACCGGCTCCGAGCAGTACTTC
TRBV20-1	TRBD1	TRBJ2-1	many	CSARGTTGDPYNEQFF	TGCAGTGCTAGGGGCACGACAGGGGACCCATACAATGAGCAGTTCTTC
TRBV20-1	TRBD1	TRBJ1-1	many	CSANPGTGGGEEAFF	TGCAGTGCTAATCCCGGGACAGGGGGCGGAGAAGAAGCTTTCTTT
TRBV11-2	TRBD1	TRBJ2-2	NA	CASSPDRGVVTGELFF	TGTGCCAGCAGCCCAGACAGGGGAGTAGTCACCGGGGAGCTGTTTTTT
TRBV4-1	NA	TRBJ2-2	NA	CASSSLGRTGKTSTGELFF	TGCGCCAGCAGCTCGTTGGGGCGAACGGGAAAGACGTCCACCGGGGAGCTGTTTTTT
TRBV10-1	NA	TRBJ1-2	few	CASSEAANYGYTF	TGCGCCAGCAGTGAAGCGGCTAACTATGGCTACACCTTC
TRBV20-1	NA	TRBJ2-7	many	CSARLWGRYEQYF	TGCAGTGCTAGGCTCTGGGGGCGGTACGAGCAGTACTTC
TRBV5-1	TRBD2	TRBJ2-1	many	CASKGTSGSSYNEQFF	TGCGCCAGCAAAGGGACTAGCGGGAGCTCCTACAATGAGCAGTTCTTC
TRBV9	NA	TRBJ1-2	NA	CASSVVDGHDYGYTF	TGTGCCAGCAGCGTAGTCGACGGGCACGACTATGGCTACACCTTC
TRBV29-1	NA	TRBJ1-1	many	CSVRQTNTEAFF	TGCAGCGTCCGGCAGACGAACACTGAAGCTTTCTTT
TRBV7-6	TRBD2	TRBJ2-1	NA	CASSQGPGTSGYNEQFF	TGTGCCAGCAGCCAAGGTCCCGGGACTAGCGGGTACAATGAGCAGTTCTTC
TRBV5-6	TRBD2	TRBJ2-5	many	CASSGLAGETQYF	TGTGCCAGCAGCGGACTAGCGGGAGAGACCCAGTACTTC
TRBV7-6	NA	TRBJ2-7	many	CASSLARSQHSYEQYF	TGTGCCAGCAGCTTAGCCAGGAGCCAACATTCCTACGAGCAGTACTTC
TRBV5-1	NA	TRBJ2-1	many	CASSSPSSNEQFF	TGCGCCAGCAGCTCTCCTAGCTCCAATGAGCAGTTCTTC
TRBV6-5	NA	TRBJ2-1	few	CASSYEDSNNEQFF	TGTGCCAGCAGTTACGAAGACAGTAACAATGAGCAGTTCTTC
TRBV30	TRBD2	TRBJ2-1	many	CAWSLTGTRVSDEQFF	TGTGCCTGGAGCCTCACCGGGACTAGGGTTAGCGATGAGCAGTTCTTC
TRBV5-1	NA	TRBJ2-1	few	CASSLDRPSSYNEQFF	TGCGCCAGCAGCTTGGACCGTCCGAGCTCCTACAATGAGCAGTTCTTC
TRBV27	TRBD2	TRBJ2-1	many	CASSLGTSGSWNEQFF	TGTGCCAGCAGTCTGGGGACTAGCGGGAGCTGGAATGAGCAGTTCTTC
TRBV3-1	NA	TRBJ2-3	few	CASSRGTWGTDTQYF	TGTGCCAGCAGCCGCGGGACTTGGGGCACAGATACGCAGTATTTT